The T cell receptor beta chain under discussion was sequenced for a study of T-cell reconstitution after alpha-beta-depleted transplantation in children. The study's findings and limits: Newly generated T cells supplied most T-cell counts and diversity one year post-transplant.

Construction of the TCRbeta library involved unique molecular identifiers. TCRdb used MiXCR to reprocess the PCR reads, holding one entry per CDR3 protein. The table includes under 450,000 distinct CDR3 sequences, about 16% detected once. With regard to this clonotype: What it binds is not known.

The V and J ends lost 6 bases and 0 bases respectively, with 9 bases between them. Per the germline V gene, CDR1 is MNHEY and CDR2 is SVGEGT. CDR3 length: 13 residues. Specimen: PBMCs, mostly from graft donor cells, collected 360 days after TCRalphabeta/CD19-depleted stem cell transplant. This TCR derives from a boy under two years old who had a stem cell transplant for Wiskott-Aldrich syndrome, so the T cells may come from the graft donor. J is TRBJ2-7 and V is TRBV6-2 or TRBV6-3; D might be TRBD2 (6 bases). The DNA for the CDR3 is TGTGCCAGCAGAACGGACTACTCCTACGAGCAGTACTTC. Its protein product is CASRTDYSYEQYF.